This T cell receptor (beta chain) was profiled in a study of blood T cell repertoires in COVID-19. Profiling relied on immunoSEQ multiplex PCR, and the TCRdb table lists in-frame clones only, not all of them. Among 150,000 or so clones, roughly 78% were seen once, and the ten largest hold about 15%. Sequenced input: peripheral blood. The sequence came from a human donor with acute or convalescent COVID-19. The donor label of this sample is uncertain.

DNA of the CDR3: TGTGCCAGCAGCCAACACAGGGGGCAGTTCTTC. Protein product: CASSQHRGQFF. The chain recombines TRBV3-1 (or the pseudogene TRBV3-2) with TRBJ2-1, with 7 bases lining up with TRBD1. CDR1 and CDR2 (germline): LGHDT, YNNKEL (reference sequence). The CDR3 length is 11 residues. The ends lost 2 bases at V and 12 bases at J; junction bases unmatched: 1.